This T cell receptor beta chain comes out of a study of graft-versus-host responses after intestinal transplantation. Study-wide points: The study found high graft-versus-host to host-versus-graft clonal ratios in allografts of patients with graft-donor T cell macrochimerism.

The CDR3 runs 13 residues. Germline V gene sequence: CDR1 SQVTM, CDR2 ANQGSEA. The ends lost 7 bases at V and 3 bases at J; junction bases unmatched: 6. Comment on this clone: Its antigen is not identified.

Here immunoSEQ multiplex PCR was the method, and the copy in TCRdb shows in-frame clones only, minus some. The sample carries roughly 110,000 clones, more than 80% recorded once. Source: unstimulated CD4+ T cells sorted from spleen or lymph node cells, taken before transplant. V and J are TRBV29-1 and TRBJ2-5, with 9 bases matching TRBD1. The receptor's source is a human donor who was the organ donor for an intestinal transplant. The CDR3 reads CSASRTGEETQYF. CDR3 DNA: TGCAGCGCCTCCCGGACAGGGGAAGAGACCCAGTACTTC.